This T cell receptor beta chain was identified during a study of control samples from healthy donors and cancer patients. Germline loops: CDR1 MNHEY, CDR2 SMNVEV (reference sequence). The CDR3 runs 16 residues. Trimming left V 3 bases short and J 4 bases short, with 17 bases between. Data came from immunoSEQ multiplex PCR; TCRdb stores just in-frame clones and leaves some out. The table shows some 120,000 clones, with 85% to 95% occurring only once. V usage is TRBV27 and J usage is TRBJ2-3; weak D call: TRBD2 (7 bases). Sequenced: blood. The receptor's source is a man younger than 30 in good health. CDR3 in DNA: TGTGCCAGCAGTTTGATGGGGGGGGGCTGGGCAGATACGCAGTATTTT. This translates into CASSLMGGGWADTQYF.